This T cell receptor (beta chain) was documented in a study of blood T cell repertoires in COVID-19. Across the study: Whether acute or convalescent, the COVID-19 samples came from the United States, Italy and Spain.

V shed 0 bases, J shed 1 base, and the junction held 2 bases outside the gene matches. CDR1 and CDR2 from the germline V gene are GTSNPN and SVGIG (reference sequence). The CDR3 contains 14 residues. Using immunoSEQ multiplex PCR, the repertoire was profiled, and TCRdb retains in-frame clones only, with some absent. The sample includes under 150,000 clones, roughly 82% seen only once; the top ten take about 7.3%. Material: peripheral blood. J is TRBJ1-1 and V is TRBV30; TRBD1 matches at 7 bases. The source is a woman aged 40 to 50 with acute or convalescent COVID-19. The DNA of the CDR3 is TGTGCCTGGAGTGTTAAGGGGGCGAACACTGAAGCTTTCTTT. Protein product: CAWSVKGANTEAFF. Complete variable domain (other parts from reference TRBV30 and TRBJ1-1): SQTIHQWPATLVQPVGSPLSLECTVEGTSNPNLYWYRQAAGRGLQLLFYSVGIGQISSEVPQNLSASRPQDRQFILSSKKLLLSDSGFYLCAWSVKGANTEAFFGQGTRLTVV.